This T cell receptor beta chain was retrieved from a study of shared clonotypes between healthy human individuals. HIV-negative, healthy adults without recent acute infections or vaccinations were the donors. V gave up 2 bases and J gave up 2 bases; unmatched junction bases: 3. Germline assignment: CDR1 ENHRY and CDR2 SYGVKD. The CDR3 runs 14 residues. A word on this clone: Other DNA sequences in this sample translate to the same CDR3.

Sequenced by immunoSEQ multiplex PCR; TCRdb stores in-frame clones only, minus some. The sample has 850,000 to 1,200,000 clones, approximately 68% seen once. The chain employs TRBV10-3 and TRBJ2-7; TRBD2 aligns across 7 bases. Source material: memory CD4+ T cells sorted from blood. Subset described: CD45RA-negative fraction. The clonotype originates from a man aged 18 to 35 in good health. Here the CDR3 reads CAISESGTTYEQYF. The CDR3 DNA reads TGTGCCATCAGTGAGAGCGGGACCACCTACGAGCAGTACTTC.